These 6 T cell receptor beta chains were sequenced from one sample in a study of cytomegalovirus exposure and HLA in healthy donors. The repertoire was sequenced with immunoSEQ multiplex PCR; TCRdb's copy has only in-frame clones and lacks some. The table lists 100,000 to 150,000 clones, roughly 95% of them singletons, with about 1.7% in the top ten. The sample was PBMCs. The origin of the receptors is a man aged 18 to 30 in good health and CMV-seronegative.

The chain has TRBV5-4 and TRBJ2-1, with 8 bases identical to TRBD1. CDR1 SGHNT and CDR2 YYREEE come from the germline V gene (reference sequence). V lost 6 bases to trimming and J lost 6 bases; unmatched junction nucleotides: 5. The CDR3 extends over 13 amino acids. In nucleotides, the CDR3 is TGTGCCAGCACCACAGGGGGTCGCAATGAGCAGTTCTTC. It translates to CASTTGGRNEQFF.

The chain has TRBV27 and TRBJ1-2, with a tentative D call TRBD1 (5 bases). The ends were cut back, 5 bases at V and 4 bases at J, with 17 bases in the middle. This CDR3 region has 15 residues. Germline V gives CDR1 MNHEY, CDR2 SMNVEV (reference sequence). CDR3 sequence reads: CASSTAQGIGYGYTF. CDR3 DNA: TGTGCCAGCAGTACCGCCCAGGGAATTGGCTATGGCTACACCTTC.

The rearrangement links TRBV13 to TRBJ1-1; D possibly corresponds to TRBD1 (6 bases). The CDR3 has 16 residues. V shed 3 bases and J shed 4 bases, with 18 bases lying between them. Per the germline V gene, CDR1 is PRHDT and CDR2 is FYEKMQ (reference sequence). The CDR3 reads CASSFSPGGRGTEAFF. CDR3 nucleotide sequence: TGTGCCAGCAGCTTCTCCCCGGGGGGCAGGGGCACTGAAGCTTTCTTT.

The CDR3 loop reads CASSFGAAGASLEAFF. Written as DNA, the CDR3 is TGTGCCAGCAGTTTTGGGGCAGCAGGGGCGAGTCTTGAAGCTTTCTTT. The chain links TRBV27 to TRBJ1-1; perhaps TRBD1 as D (6 bases). V was clipped by 3 bases and J by 7 bases, with 21 bases between them. Germline values: CDR1 MNHEY, CDR2 SMNVEV (reference sequence). The CDR3 is 16 amino acids.

The V gene is TRBV6-1, the J gene TRBJ1-1; 8 bases match TRBD1. The V gene end was trimmed by 6 bases and the J gene end by 6 bases; junction bases not matched to a gene: 9. From germline, CDR1 is MNHNS and CDR2 SASEGT. The CDR3 is 14 amino acids. In DNA form, the CDR3 reads TGTGCCAGCAGCCCCAGGGGGCTTCGGGCTGAAGCTTTCTTT. Protein product: CASSPRGLRAEAFF.

The V and J genes are TRBV6-1 and TRBJ1-2, with 12 bases fitting TRBD1. Germline assignment: CDR1 MNHNS and CDR2 SASEGT. V shed 7 bases, J shed 7 bases, and the junction held 7 bases outside the gene matches. This CDR3 contains 14 residues. This chain's CDR3 is CASTPGQGALGYTF. The CDR3 DNA is TGTGCCAGCACACCGGGACAGGGGGCGCTTGGCTACACCTTC.